Below, one TCR beta chain is given with its context. Antigen specificity is unknown. The CDR3 spans 14 residues. V was clipped by 1 base and J by 10 bases; unmatched bases: 4. Unique molecular identifiers were present on cDNA, and template switching added a universal primer site. TCRdb re-called the 5' RACE reads through MiXCR, storing one row per CDR3 protein. The data contain 310,000 or so distinct CDR3 sequences, about 8.1% of them singletons. This entry belongs to a study of identical twins. Overall study results and limits: Invariant cells of the MAIT and iNKT types might have partly distorted the zero-insertion analyses. Cross-sectional statistical analysis was relied on for the conclusions, without the same donors being followed.

A further study also used this sample, focusing on yellow fever vaccine responses in identical twins. From that report: Reportedly, the T cell response mounted by twins to vaccine seemed partly convergent, partly personalized.

V is TRBV12-3 or TRBV12-4 and J is TRBJ1-6; 7 nucleotides agree with TRBD1. Sequenced: memory (CD45RO+) T cells sorted from blood. This clonotype was obtained from a woman younger than 30 in good health. CDR3 sequence: CASSLEGARSPLHF. The CDR3 DNA is TGTGCCAGCAGTTTAGAGGGGGCTCGCTCACCCCTCCACTTT.